The entry below gives a single T cell receptor beta chain sequence along with its context. Its antigen is undetermined. Sorting gave populations that all exceeded 95% purity. V trimming: 4 bases; J trimming: 4 bases; junction bases outside the gene matches: 4. Germline-derived CDR1 and CDR2 are MGHRA and YSYEKL. The CDR3 is made up of 16 amino acids. These data originate in a study of beta chain features in type 1 diabetes. Findings and caveats of the study: Type 1 diabetes patients had moderately but significantly shorter TCRB CDR3s in all four CD4+ subsets. Within patients, naive, central memory and Treg TCRB repertoires seemed more similar than within healthy donors. Junctions at VDJ sites from type 1 diabetes patients had fewer insertions and more deletions.

The investigators reverse transcribed all of the isolated RNA, so they sequenced expressed TCRB transcripts. Profiling relied on immunoSEQ multiplex PCR, and the TCRdb table lists in-frame clones only, not all of them. This table has fewer than 350,000 clones, 15% appearing once. This TCR was sampled from a man between 18 and 29 years old with type 1 diabetes. The chain has TRBV4-1 and TRBJ2-2; 12 bases fit TRBD2. Input material: naive CD4+ T cells from blood. CDR3 sequence reads: CASSLTSGGITGELFF. As DNA, the CDR3 is TGCGCCAGCAGCCTAACTAGCGGGGGGATCACCGGGGAGCTGTTTTTT.